This entry concerns a single TCR beta chain. This sample stems from a study of CXCR3-negative and CXCR3-positive naive CD8 T cells. CDR1 is MGHDK and CDR2 is SYGVNS in the germline V gene. This CDR3 has 17 amino acids. It was by 5' RACE with UMI labels that the TRB cDNA libraries were prepared. Using the 5' RACE reads, TCRdb records one entry per CDR3 protein without DNA. Recorded for this sample: more than 65,000 distinct CDR3 sequences. This chain connects TRBV25-1 to TRBJ2-2; TCRdb indicates TRBD1, and absent DNA this call remains unverified. The sequence derives from a human donor in good health. Some clones in this sample may be carry-over from other donors' samples. The specimen sequenced was naive CXCR3- CD8+ T cells from blood. Indicated subset: CD45RO-CCR7+CD27+CD95- naive CD8+ T cells lacking CXCR3 (TNR3-). CDR3 residues: CARGDRKGKANTGELFF.